This T cell receptor (beta chain) stems from a study of T cell responses to AZD1222 COVID-19 vaccine. Concerning this clone: Its target is not known.

The method was immunoSEQ multiplex PCR; TCRdb's version includes in-frame clones alone and lacks a portion of them. The table lists more than 150,000 clones, 85% to 90% of them singletons. This CDR3 has 14 residues. V was cut by 5 bases and J by 4 bases, with 14 bases left in between. The germline V gene encodes CDR1 SEHNR and CDR2 FQNEAQ (reference sequence). Regarding the study as a whole: CD4 TCRs associated with vaccination spanned spike, dominating at 160-218 and 743-854. Only five to seven AZD1222 recipients tested seropositive at baseline. In all cases, repertoires were sampled only after the peak T cell response. Mostly white British, mostly female donors; authors suggested clonal diversity may be underestimated.

This chain joins TRBV7-9 and TRBJ2-5; TRBD1 might be the D (5 bases). The sequences come from peripheral blood, collected on day 0 of MenACWY control vaccination. The receptor's source is an adult in good health. CDR3 sequence: CASSPRVATETQYF. Written as DNA, the CDR3 is TGTGCCAGCAGCCCCAGGGTTGCTACAGAGACCCAGTACTTC.